This T cell receptor beta chain comes out of a study of PD-1 blockade in classical Hodgkin lymphoma. Time point specified: cycle 4 day 1 (C4D1), after 5 to 7 weeks of nivolumab. Brentuximab vedotin exposure varied among the patients, all of whom had relapsed after autologous stem cell transplantation. CD8+ T cell isolation from thawed PBMCs was performed by magnetic negative selection. Produced via immunoSEQ multiplex PCR; TCRdb's table is partial and in-frame only. This table has some 10,000 clones, approximately 69% appearing once. This CDR3 has 16 residues. V lost 0 bases and J 0 bases, leaving 12 bases between the germline ends. Germline CDR1 reads MGHRA; CDR2 reads YSYEKL.

The clonotype was recovered from a human donor with classical Hodgkin lymphoma. Sequencing used CD8+ T cells from blood, obtained before the fourth cycle of nivolumab. This sequence joins TRBV4-1 and TRBJ2-7; the D call may be TRBD1 or TRBD2 (6 bases each). The CDR3: CASSQEEGGYSYEQYF. Written as DNA, the CDR3 is TGCGCCAGCAGCCAAGAAGAGGGGGGCTACTCCTACGAGCAGTACTTC.